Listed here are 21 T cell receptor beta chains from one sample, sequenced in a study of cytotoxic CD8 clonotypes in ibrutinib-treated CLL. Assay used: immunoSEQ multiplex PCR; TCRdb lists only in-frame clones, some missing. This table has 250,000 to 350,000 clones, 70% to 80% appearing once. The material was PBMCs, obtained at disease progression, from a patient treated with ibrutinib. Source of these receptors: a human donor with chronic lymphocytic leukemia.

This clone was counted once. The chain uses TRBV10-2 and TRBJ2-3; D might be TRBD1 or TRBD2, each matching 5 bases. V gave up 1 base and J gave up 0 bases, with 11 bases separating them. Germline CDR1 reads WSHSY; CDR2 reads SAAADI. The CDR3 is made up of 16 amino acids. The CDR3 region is CASSEWGNPSTDTQYF. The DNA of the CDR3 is TGCGCCAGCAGTGAGTGGGGGAACCCTAGCACAGATACGCAGTATTTT.

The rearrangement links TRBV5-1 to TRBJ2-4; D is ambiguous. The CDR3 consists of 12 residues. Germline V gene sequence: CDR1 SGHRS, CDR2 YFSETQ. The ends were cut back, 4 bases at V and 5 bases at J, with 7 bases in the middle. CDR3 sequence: CASSPTENIQYF. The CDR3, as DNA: TGCGCCAGCAGCCCAACAGAAAACATTCAGTACTTC.

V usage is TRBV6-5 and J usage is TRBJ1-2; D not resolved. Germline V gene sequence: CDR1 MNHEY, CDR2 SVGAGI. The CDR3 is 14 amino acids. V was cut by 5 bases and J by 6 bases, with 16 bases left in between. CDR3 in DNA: TGTGCCAGCAGTAACGGACGGGTTGTTCATGGCTACACCTTC. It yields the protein CASSNGRVVHGYTF.

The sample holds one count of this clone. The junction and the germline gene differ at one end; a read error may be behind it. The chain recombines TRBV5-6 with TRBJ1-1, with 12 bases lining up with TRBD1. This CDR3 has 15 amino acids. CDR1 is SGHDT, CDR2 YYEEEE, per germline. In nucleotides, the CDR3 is TGTGCCAGCAGCTTACCGGGACAGGGGGCCAACAGGTGGATCTTT. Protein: CASSLPGQGANRWIF.

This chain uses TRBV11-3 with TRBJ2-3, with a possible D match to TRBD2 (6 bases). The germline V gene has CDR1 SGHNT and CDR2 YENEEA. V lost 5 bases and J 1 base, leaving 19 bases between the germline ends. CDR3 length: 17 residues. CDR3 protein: CASSPGTAPLRTDTQYF. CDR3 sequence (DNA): TGTGCCAGCAGCCCAGGGACTGCACCCCTCCGCACAGATACGCAGTATTTT. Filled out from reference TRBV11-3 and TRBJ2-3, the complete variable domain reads EAGVVQSPRYKIIEKKQPVAFWCNPISGHNTLYWYLQNLGQGPELLIRYENEEAVDDSQLPKDRFSAERLKGVDSTLKIQPAELGDSAVYLCASSPGTAPLRTDTQYFGPGTRLTVL.

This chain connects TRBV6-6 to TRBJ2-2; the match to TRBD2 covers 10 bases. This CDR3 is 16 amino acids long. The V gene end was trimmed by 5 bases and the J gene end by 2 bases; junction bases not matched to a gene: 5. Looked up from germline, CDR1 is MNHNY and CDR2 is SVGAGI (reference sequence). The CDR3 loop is CASSPKRGGNTGELFF. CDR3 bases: TGTGCCAGCAGTCCAAAGCGGGGGGGCAACACCGGGGAGCTGTTTTTT.

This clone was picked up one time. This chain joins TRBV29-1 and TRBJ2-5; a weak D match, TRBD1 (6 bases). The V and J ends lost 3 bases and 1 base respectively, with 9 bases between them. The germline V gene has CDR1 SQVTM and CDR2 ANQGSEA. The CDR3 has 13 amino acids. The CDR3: CSVDGQTQETQYF. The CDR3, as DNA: TGCAGCGTTGACGGACAGACCCAAGAGACCCAGTACTTC. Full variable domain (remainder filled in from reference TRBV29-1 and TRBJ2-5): SAVISQKPSRDICQRGTSLTIQCQVDSQVTMMFWYRQQPGQSLTLIATANQGSEATYESGFVIDKFPISRPNLTFSTLTVSNMSPEDSSIYLCSVDGQTQETQYFGPGTRLLVL.

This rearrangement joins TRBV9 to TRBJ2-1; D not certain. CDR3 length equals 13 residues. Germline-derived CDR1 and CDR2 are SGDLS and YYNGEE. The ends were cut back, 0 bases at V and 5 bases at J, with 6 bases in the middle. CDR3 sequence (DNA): TGTGCCAGCAGCGTAGAGCCAGACAATGAGCAGTTCTTC. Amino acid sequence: CASSVEPDNEQFF.

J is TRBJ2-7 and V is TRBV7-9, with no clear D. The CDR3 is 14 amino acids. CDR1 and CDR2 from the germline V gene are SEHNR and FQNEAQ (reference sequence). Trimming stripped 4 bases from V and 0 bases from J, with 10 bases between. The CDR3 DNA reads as TGTGCCAGCAGCTCTAGTATGAGCTCCTACGAGCAGTACTTC. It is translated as CASSSSMSSYEQYF.

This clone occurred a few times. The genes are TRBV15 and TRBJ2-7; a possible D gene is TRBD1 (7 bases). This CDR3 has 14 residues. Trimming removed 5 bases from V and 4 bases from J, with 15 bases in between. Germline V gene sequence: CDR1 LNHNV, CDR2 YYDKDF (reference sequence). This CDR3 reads CATSARRGPYEQYF. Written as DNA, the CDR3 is TGTGCCACCAGCGCGAGGAGGGGGCCGTACGAGCAGTACTTC.

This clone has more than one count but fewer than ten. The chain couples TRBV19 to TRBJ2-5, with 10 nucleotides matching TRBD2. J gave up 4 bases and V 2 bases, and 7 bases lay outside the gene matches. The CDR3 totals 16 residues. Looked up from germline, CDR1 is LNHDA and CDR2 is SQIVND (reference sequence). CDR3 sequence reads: CASSILAGAPLETQYF. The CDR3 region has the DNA TGTGCCAGTAGTATACTAGCGGGAGCTCCCCTAGAGACCCAGTACTTC.

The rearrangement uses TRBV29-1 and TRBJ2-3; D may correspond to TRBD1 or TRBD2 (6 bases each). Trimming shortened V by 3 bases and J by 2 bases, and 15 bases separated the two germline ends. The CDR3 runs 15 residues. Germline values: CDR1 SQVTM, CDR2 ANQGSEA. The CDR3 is CSVEGGGGFTDTQYF. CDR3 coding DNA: TGCAGCGTTGAGGGCGGAGGGGGATTCACAGATACGCAGTATTTT.

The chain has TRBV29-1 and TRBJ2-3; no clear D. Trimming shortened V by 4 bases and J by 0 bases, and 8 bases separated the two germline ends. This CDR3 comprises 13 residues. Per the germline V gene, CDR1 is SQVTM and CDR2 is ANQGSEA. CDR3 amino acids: CSVGTASTDTQYF. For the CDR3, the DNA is TGCAGCGTTGGGACGGCTAGCACAGATACGCAGTATTTT.

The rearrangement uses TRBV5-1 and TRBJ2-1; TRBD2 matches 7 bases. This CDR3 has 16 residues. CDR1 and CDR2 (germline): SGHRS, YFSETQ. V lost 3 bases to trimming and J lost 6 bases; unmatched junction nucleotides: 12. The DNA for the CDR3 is TGCGCCAGCAGCTCAGCCCGGACTAGAAGTCCCAATGAGCAGTTCTTC. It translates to CASSSARTRSPNEQFF.

CDR3 amino acids: CASSPGTGVHGYTF. Written as DNA, the CDR3 is TGTGCCAGCAGCCCCGGGACAGGGGTGCATGGCTACACCTTC. V is TRBV7-9 and J is TRBJ1-2; 10 nucleotides match TRBD1. The CDR3 has 14 amino acids. Per germline, CDR1 SEHNR and CDR2 FQNEAQ (reference sequence). V was pared by 5 bases and J by 6 bases, with 6 bases of the junction left unmatched. Full variable domain (missing parts from reference TRBV7-9 and TRBJ1-2): DTGVSQNPRHKITKRGQNVTFRCDPISEHNRLYWYRQTLGQGPEFLTYFQNEAQLEKSRLLSDRFSAERPKGSFSTLEIQRTEQGDSAMYLCASSPGTGVHGYTFGSGTRLTVV.

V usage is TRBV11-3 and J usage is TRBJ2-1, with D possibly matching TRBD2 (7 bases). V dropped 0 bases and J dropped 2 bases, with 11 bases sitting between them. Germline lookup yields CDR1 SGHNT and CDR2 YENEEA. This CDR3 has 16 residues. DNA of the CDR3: TGTGCCAGCAGCTTAGATGTGGGGGGGCCCTACAATGAGCAGTTCTTC. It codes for CASSLDVGGPYNEQFF.

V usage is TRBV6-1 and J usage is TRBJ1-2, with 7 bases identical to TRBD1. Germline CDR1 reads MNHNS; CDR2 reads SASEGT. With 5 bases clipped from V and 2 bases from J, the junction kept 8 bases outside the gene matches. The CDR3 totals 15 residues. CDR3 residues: CASSPRQGVNYGYTF. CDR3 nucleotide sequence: TGTGCCAGCAGTCCCAGGCAGGGGGTAAACTATGGCTACACCTTC.

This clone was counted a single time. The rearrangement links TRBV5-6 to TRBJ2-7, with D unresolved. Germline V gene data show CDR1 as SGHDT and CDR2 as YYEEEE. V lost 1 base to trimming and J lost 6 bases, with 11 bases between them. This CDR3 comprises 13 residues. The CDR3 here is CASSLLGLGEQYF. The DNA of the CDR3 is TGTGCCAGCAGCTTGTTGGGTCTGGGCGAGCAGTACTTC. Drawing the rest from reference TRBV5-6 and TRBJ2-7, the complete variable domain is DAGVTQSPTHLIKTRGQQVTLRCSPKSGHDTVSWYQQALGQGPQFIFQYYEEEERQRGNFPDRFSGHQFPNYSSELNVNALLLGDSALYLCASSLLGLGEQYFGPGTRLTVT.

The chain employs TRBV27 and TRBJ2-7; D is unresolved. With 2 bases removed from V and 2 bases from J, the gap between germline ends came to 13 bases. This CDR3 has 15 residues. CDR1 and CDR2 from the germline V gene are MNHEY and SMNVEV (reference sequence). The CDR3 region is CASSLRLAGTYEQYF. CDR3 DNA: TGTGCCAGCAGTTTAAGGTTAGCTGGCACCTACGAGCAGTACTTC.

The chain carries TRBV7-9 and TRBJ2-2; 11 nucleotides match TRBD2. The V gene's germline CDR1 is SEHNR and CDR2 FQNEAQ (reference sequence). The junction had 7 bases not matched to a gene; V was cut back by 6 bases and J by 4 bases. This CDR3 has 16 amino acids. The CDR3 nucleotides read TGTGCCAGCAGTTATAGCGGGGGGGCCACCACCGGGGAGCTGTTTTTT. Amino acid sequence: CASSYSGGATTGELFF.

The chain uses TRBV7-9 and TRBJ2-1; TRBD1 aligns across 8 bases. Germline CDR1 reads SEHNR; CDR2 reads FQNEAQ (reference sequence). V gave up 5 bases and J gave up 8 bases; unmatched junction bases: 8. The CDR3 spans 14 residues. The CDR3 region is CASSHDRGVDEQFF. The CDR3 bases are TGTGCCAGCAGCCACGACAGGGGCGTCGATGAGCAGTTCTTC.